This T cell receptor (beta chain) was recorded in a study of T cell changes during pregnancy in multiple sclerosis (dated by TCRdb to the late 2010s). About the full investigation: In women with multiple sclerosis, the researchers looked at how the T cell repertoire shifted as pregnancy progressed.

A word on this clone: The antigen it recognizes is unknown. No much larger clonotype is one base removed from it; base qualities were not supplied.

Taken from the germline V gene, the CDR1 and CDR2 loops are SGHVS and FQNEAQ. From the cysteine up to the phenylalanine, the CDR3 has a length of 13 residues. Just CDR3 DNA is preserved here, 39 bases in frame from base 1. The germline ends are 10 bases apart after V is trimmed by 4 bases and J by 4 bases. The library came from the immunoSEQ multiplex PCR assay. In its TCRdb copy, this immuneACCESS table keeps in-frame sequences only and misses some clones. Where compared with another copy, unresolved V genes explain less than half of these, and the others have no known cause. For this sample there are more than 70,000 clones; roughly 93% appear just once. Of the sample, 2.5% falls within the top ten clones.

The sequence was obtained from a female donor with multiple sclerosis, enrolled in a pregnancy study. Material: peripheral blood, obtained in the second trimester of pregnancy. This chain is built from TRBV7-8 and TRBJ1-2; a tentative D call is TRBD1 (6 bases match). The CDR3 in this case is CASSYDRPYGYTF. The DNA sequence is TGTGCCAGCAGCTATGACAGGCCCTATGGCTACACCTTC.